The 19 T cell receptor beta chains presented below share a single source sample, sequenced in a study of T-cell memory formation after mild COVID-19. MiXCR, run by TCRdb on the 5' RACE reads, gives a single entry per CDR3 protein. The sample holds over 400,000 distinct CDR3 sequences; 20% to 30% are singletons and the top ten take 13%. The sample comprised PBMCs or a T cell subset sorted from them (not recorded which). The receptors shown here come from an adult woman who had mild COVID-19 (a few samples of this study predate the infection). Cell type and time point are not known.

The rearrangement joins TRBV12-3 or TRBV12-4 to TRBJ2-5; 7 nucleotides line up with TRBD2. This CDR3 is 14 amino acids long. The V segment lost 6 bases and the J segment 2 bases; nucleotides outside the gene matches: 6. The CDR3 coding sequence is TGTGCCAGCAGAGTAGCGGGTCTGCAAGAGACCCAGTACTTC. Translated: CASRVAGLQETQYF.

The genes are TRBV19 and TRBJ1-5; D is perhaps TRBD1 (6 bases). This CDR3 has 14 residues. V was cut by 3 bases and J by 7 bases, with 13 bases left in between. CDR1 is LNHDA and CDR2 is SQIVND in the germline V gene (reference sequence). Here the CDR3 reads CASSITGGRQPQHF. CDR3 nucleotides: TGTGCCAGTAGTATTACGGGGGGGCGGCAGCCCCAGCATTTT.

V is TRBV20-1 and J is TRBJ1-6, with TRBD1 matching 10 bases. Germline-derived CDR1 and CDR2 are DFQATT and SNEGSKA (reference sequence). This CDR3 is 15 amino acids long. The V and J ends lost 0 bases and 10 bases, in that order; junction bases with no gene match: 6. The chain's CDR3 is CSARDRQGALSPLHF. CDR3 DNA: TGCAGTGCTAGAGACCGACAGGGGGCCCTCTCACCCCTCCACTTT.

The gene calls are TRBV3-1 and TRBJ2-1, with 10 bases matching TRBD1. Germline CDR1 and CDR2: LGHDT and YNNKEL (reference sequence). V was pared by 1 base and J by 10 bases, with 13 bases of the junction left unmatched. The CDR3 consists of 17 residues. In DNA, the CDR3 is TGTGCCAGCAGCCAAGCGTCCGGGACAGGGGTAAGCCCCGAGCAGTTCTTC. Encoded protein: CASSQASGTGVSPEQFF.

The V gene is TRBV24-1, the J gene TRBJ2-5; D remains ambiguous. Germline loops: CDR1 KGHDR, CDR2 SFDVKD. This CDR3 is built from 13 residues. V was shortened by 4 bases and J by 2 bases, with 7 bases between the two germline ends. DNA for the CDR3: TGTGCCACCAGTGAGCGGCCTCAAGAGACCCAGTACTTC. Its protein is CATSERPQETQYF.

The J gene is TRBJ2-7, the V gene TRBV29-1; D may be TRBD1 (6 bases). Trimming shortened V by 3 bases and J by 5 bases, and 14 bases separated the two germline ends. The CDR3 is made up of 13 amino acids. Germline CDR1 SQVTM, CDR2 ANQGSEA. The CDR3 reads CSVEAQGFDEQYF. The CDR3 coding sequence is TGCAGCGTTGAGGCACAGGGCTTCGACGAGCAGTACTTC.

The chain links TRBV3-1 to TRBJ1-6, with a tentative D call TRBD1 (5 bases). V shed 4 bases and J shed 10 bases, with 14 bases lying between them. The CDR3 is 14 amino acids. Germline V gene sequence: CDR1 LGHDT, CDR2 YNNKEL (reference sequence). CDR3 bases: TGTGCCAGCAGCCTGGGACCGACGGACTCACCCCTCCACTTT. Its translation: CASSLGPTDSPLHF.

This clonotype has only a few counts. The chain employs TRBV24-1 and TRBJ2-5, with D unresolved. CDR3 size: 15 residues. V lost 9 bases and J 0 bases, leaving 16 bases between the germline ends. Germline CDR1 and CDR2: KGHDR and SFDVKD. The chain's CDR3 is CATSPGRGHQETQYF. As DNA, the CDR3 is TGTGCCACCTCCCCTGGCAGAGGACACCAAGAGACCCAGTACTTC.

This clonotype has just one count. This chain joins TRBV10-3 and TRBJ2-2; D is undetermined. This CDR3 contains 13 residues. With 7 bases removed from V and 7 bases from J, the gap between germline ends came to 13 bases. CDR1 is ENHRY and CDR2 is SYGVKD in the germline V gene. The CDR3 loop reads CAITTPLGGELFF. The CDR3 DNA sequence: TGTGCCATCACTACCCCGTTGGGCGGGGAGCTGTTTTTT.

The rearrangement links TRBV6-5 to TRBJ2-7; D tentatively fits TRBD1 or TRBD2 (5 bases each). Germline-derived CDR1 and CDR2 are MNHEY and SVGAGI. V dropped 8 bases and J dropped 7 bases, with 21 bases sitting between them. The CDR3 runs to 14 residues. For the CDR3, the DNA is TGTGCCAGCTCCGGGACGGGTCGGTTGTGGGAGCAGTACTTC. Amino acid sequence: CASSGTGRLWEQYF.

This clonotype was observed a few times. V gene TRBV7-2 combines with J gene TRBJ2-7, with no clear D. The germline V and J ends were trimmed by 4 bases and 7 bases, with 11 bases remaining between them. CDR1 and CDR2 (germline): SGHTA, FQGNSA. This CDR3 region has 12 residues. The CDR3 coding sequence is TGTGCCAGCAGCTCCCCGTTGGGGGAGCAGTACTTC. It encodes CASSSPLGEQYF.

Turning to this clonotype: A read error may be the cause here, since a much bigger clone is one base away. The CDR3 DNA reads as TGTGCCAGCAGCTTGCGGGGCCAGAACACTGAAGCTTTCTTT. Protein product: CASSLRGQNTEAFF. The V call is TRBV7-9, the J call TRBJ1-1; possibly TRBD1 for D (5 bases). CDR1 SEHNR and CDR2 FQNEAQ come from the germline V gene (reference sequence). Trimming took 3 bases from V and 1 from J, leaving 9 bases between them. The CDR3 consists of 14 residues.

The rearrangement links TRBV29-1 to TRBJ1-1; 10 nucleotides align to TRBD1. The CDR3 has 13 amino acids. Germline assignment: CDR1 SQVTM and CDR2 ANQGSEA. Unmatched junction bases numbered 5, after V lost 6 bases and J lost 4 bases. CDR3 bases: TGCAGCGTGGGGACAGGGGAGAGCACTGAAGCTTTCTTT. Amino acid sequence: CSVGTGESTEAFF.

The rearrangement joins TRBV7-8 to TRBJ2-2; D uncertain. V lost 7 bases, J lost 0 bases, and 9 bases lay in between. Per the germline V gene, CDR1 is SGHVS and CDR2 is FQNEAQ. The CDR3 consists of 14 residues. CDR3 nucleotides: TGTGCCAGCATGATGGAAGCGAACACCGGGGAGCTGTTTTTT. It encodes CASMMEANTGELFF.

This chain connects TRBV12-3 or TRBV12-4 to TRBJ1-2; 10 bases match TRBD1. This CDR3 comprises 15 residues. With V trimmed by 4 bases and J by 2 bases, 4 bases remained unmatched. The CDR3 region has the DNA TGTGCCAGCAGTTCGACAGGGGGCAAAAACTATGGCTACACCTTC. Amino acid sequence: CASSSTGGKNYGYTF.

This clonotype was detected a few times. The rearrangement joins TRBV24-1 to TRBJ2-1; possibly TRBD2 for D (5 bases). Germline V gene lookup returns CDR1 KGHDR and CDR2 SFDVKD. Trimming took 11 bases from V and 7 from J, leaving 14 bases between them. The CDR3 spans 12 residues. CDR3 bases: TGTGCCATCTCAGCGGCACCGAATGAGCAGTTCTTC. Amino acids: CAISAAPNEQFF.

The rearrangement links TRBV5-1 to TRBJ1-5; D ambiguous. The CDR3 contains 14 residues. Trimming pared 0 bases from V and 3 bases from J, leaving 7 bases between. Germline lookup yields CDR1 SGHRS and CDR2 YFSETQ. The CDR3: CASSLEGINQPQHF. The DNA for the CDR3 is TGCGCCAGCAGCTTGGAAGGGATCAATCAGCCCCAGCATTTT.

The CDR3 sequence is CASRRKDTQYF. The CDR3 DNA sequence: TGTGCCAGCAGAAGGAAAGATACGCAGTATTTT. The chain combines TRBV6-5 with TRBJ2-3, with D uncertain. The CDR3 loop spans 11 amino acids. CDR1 is MNHEY, CDR2 SVGAGI, per germline. Trimming took off 6 bases at V and 5 bases at J, with 6 bases between the two ends.

The chain uses TRBV3-1 and TRBJ1-1, with D possibly being TRBD1 (5 bases). CDR3 length: 15 residues. Germline V gene sequence: CDR1 LGHDT, CDR2 YNNKEL (reference sequence). V was clipped by 3 bases and J by 5 bases, with 16 bases between them. The CDR3 DNA reads as TGTGCCAGCAGCCAGAACTTTCCGGGACCGACTGAAGCTTTCTTT. This encodes CASSQNFPGPTEAFF.